This T cell receptor (beta chain) emerged from a study of T cells in Graves' hyperthyroidism and ophthalmopathy. Study observations and caveats: Ophthalmopathy was model-predicted a median around 6.1 months pre-onset.

In this sample, this clonotype turned up many times. As yet, its antigen is unknown. RNA transcripts gave rise to amplified TCR beta CDR3 regions. HTBI primers were used for first-round RT-PCR of the TCR CDR3. TCRdb used MiXCR to reprocess the multiplex PCR reads, holding one entry per CDR3 protein. Among more than 350,000 distinct CDR3 sequences listed, more than 12% were seen once. The study left out patients who had uncontrolled infection, other autoimmune disease, pregnancy or lactation. CDR1 and CDR2 from the germline V gene are DFQATT and SNEGSKA (reference sequence). The V segment lost 4 bases and the J segment 7 bases; nucleotides outside the gene matches: 18. This CDR3 comprises 16 residues.

The clonotype originates from a woman in her 30s with Graves' ophthalmopathy. The sample was blood. V is TRBV20-1 and J is TRBJ1-2, with 7 bases aligning to TRBD1. In DNA, the CDR3 is TGCAGTGCTATTGACAGGGCAGGATTCCGGGGAGGTGGCTACACCTTC. Protein: CSAIDRAGFRGGGYTF.